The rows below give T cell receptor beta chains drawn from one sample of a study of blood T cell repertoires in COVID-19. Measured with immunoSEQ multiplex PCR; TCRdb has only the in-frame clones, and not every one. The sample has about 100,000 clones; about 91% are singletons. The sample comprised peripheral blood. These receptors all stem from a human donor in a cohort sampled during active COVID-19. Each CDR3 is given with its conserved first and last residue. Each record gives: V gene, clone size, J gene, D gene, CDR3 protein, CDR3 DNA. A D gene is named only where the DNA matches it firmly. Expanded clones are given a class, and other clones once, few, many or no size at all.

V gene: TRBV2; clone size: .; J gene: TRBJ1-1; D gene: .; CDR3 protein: CASSVPGLMNTEAFF; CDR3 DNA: TGTGCCAGCAGTGTCCCCGGACTAATGAACACTGAAGCTTTCTTT
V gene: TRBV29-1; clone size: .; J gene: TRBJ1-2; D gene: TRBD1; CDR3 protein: CSVGGTGNYGYTF; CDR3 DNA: TGCAGCGTTGGCGGGACAGGGAACTATGGCTACACCTTC
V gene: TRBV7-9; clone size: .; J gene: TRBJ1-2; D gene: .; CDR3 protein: CASSRGVGSLKKSYGYTF; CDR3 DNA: TGTGCCAGCAGCAGGGGCGTGGGGAGTCTTAAAAAGTCCTATGGCTACACCTTC
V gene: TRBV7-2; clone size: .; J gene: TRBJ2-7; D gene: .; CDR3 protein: CASSLTTFEQYF; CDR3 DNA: TGTGCCAGCAGCCTAACGACATTTGAGCAGTACTTC
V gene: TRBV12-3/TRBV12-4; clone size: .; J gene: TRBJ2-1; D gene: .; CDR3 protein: CASSFMQGEFF; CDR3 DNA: TGTGCCAGCAGTTTTATGCAGGGCGAGTTCTTC
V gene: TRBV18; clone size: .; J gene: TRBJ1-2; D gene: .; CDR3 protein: CASSPWAGEIDGYTF; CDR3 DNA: TGTGCCAGCTCACCATGGGCAGGGGAAATTGATGGCTACACCTTC
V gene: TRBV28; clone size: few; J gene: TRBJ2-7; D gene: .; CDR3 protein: CASSPSGGWISYEQYF; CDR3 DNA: TGTGCCAGCAGTCCCTCAGGCGGGTGGATCTCCTACGAGCAGTACTTC
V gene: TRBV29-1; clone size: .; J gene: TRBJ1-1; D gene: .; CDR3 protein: CSVAPGGGDTEAFF; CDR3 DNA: TGCAGCGTCGCCCCCGGGGGAGGTGATACTGAAGCTTTCTTT
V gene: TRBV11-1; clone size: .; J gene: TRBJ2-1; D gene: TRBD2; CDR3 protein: CASSLAPRGGNEQFF; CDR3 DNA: TGTGCCAGCAGCTTAGCCCCCCGGGGGGGCAATGAGCAGTTCTTC
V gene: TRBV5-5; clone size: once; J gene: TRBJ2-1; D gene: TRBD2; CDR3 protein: CASSLEWGGEQFF; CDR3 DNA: TGTGCCAGCAGCTTGGAATGGGGGGGTGAGCAGTTCTTC
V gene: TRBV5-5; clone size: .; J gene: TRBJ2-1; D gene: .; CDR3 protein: CASNQGSNEQFF; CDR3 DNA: TGTGCCAGCAACCAGGGTTCCAATGAGCAGTTCTTC
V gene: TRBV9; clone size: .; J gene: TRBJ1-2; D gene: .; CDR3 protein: CASSHGGGGYGYTF; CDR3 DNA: TGTGCCAGCAGCCACGGAGGGGGGGGGTATGGCTACACCTTC
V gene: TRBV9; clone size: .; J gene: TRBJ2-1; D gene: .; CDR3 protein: CASSPPRSINEQFF; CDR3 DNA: TGTGCCAGCAGCCCCCCTAGGAGTATTAATGAGCAGTTCTTC
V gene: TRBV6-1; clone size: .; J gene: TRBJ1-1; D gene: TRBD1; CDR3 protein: CASSERQGRLNTEAFF; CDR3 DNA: TGTGCCAGCAGTGAAAGACAGGGCCGACTGAACACTGAAGCTTTCTTT
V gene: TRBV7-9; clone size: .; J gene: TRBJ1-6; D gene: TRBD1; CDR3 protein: CASSQWRQGENNNSPLHF; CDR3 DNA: TGTGCCAGCAGCCAGTGGAGGCAGGGGGAAAATAATAATTCACCCCTCCACTTT
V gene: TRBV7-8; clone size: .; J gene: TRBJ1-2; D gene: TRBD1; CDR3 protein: CASSKAGGAAYGYTF; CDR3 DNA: TGTGCCAGCAGCAAAGCAGGGGGAGCCGCCTATGGCTACACCTTC
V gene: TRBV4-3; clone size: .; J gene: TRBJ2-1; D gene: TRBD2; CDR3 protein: CASSHRTSGEWISYNEQFF; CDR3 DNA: TGCGCCAGCAGCCATCGGACTAGCGGGGAGTGGATCTCCTACAATGAGCAGTTCTTC
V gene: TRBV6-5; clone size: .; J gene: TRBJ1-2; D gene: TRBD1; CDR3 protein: CASRTGWDGYTF; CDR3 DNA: TGTGCCAGCCGGACAGGGTGGGATGGCTACACCTTC
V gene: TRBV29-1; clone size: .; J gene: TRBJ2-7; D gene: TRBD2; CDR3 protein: CSVWGGSTDEQYF; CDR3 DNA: TGCAGCGTTTGGGGCGGGAGTACCGACGAGCAGTACTTC
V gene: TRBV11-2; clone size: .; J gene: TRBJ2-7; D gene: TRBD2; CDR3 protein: CASSAPGTSGYEQYF; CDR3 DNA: TGTGCCAGCAGCGCCCCCGGGACTAGCGGTTACGAGCAGTACTTC
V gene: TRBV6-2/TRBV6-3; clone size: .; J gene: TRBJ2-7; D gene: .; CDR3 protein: CASSYSSNYEQYF; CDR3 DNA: TGTGCCAGCAGTTACTCGTCCAACTACGAGCAGTACTTC
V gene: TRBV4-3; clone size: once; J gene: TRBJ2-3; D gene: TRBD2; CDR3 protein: CASSRTSGQDTQYF; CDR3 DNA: TGCGCCAGCAGCCGGACTAGCGGCCAAGATACGCAGTATTTT
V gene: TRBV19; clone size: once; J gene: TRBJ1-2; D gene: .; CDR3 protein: CASSIGGIYGYTF; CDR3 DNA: TGTGCCAGTAGTATAGGCGGCATTTACGGCTACACCTTC
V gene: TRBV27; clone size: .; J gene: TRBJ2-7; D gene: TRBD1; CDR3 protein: CASSPGQALYEQYF; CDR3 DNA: TGTGCCAGCAGTCCGGGACAGGCTCTCTACGAGCAGTACTTC
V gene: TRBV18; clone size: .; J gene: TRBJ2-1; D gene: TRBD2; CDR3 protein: CASSPPTTSGTYNEQFF; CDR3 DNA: TGTGCCAGCTCACCACCGACGACTAGCGGGACGTACAATGAGCAGTTCTTC
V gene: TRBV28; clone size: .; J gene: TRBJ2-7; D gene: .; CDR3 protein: CATTGLHLGEQYF; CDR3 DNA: TGTGCCACCACGGGACTCCATCTGGGGGAGCAGTACTTC
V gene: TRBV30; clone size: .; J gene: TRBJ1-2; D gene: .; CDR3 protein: CAWSVVRAVYGYTF; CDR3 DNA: TGTGCCTGGAGTGTAGTCAGGGCAGTTTATGGCTACACCTTC
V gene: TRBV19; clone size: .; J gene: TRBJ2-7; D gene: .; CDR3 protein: CASSIGTGLPYEQYF; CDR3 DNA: TGTGCCAGTAGTATAGGAACAGGGCTTCCCTACGAGCAGTACTTC
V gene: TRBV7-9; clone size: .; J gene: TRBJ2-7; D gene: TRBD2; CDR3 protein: CASSLGVGLAIYEQYF; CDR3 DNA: TGTGCCAGCAGCTTAGGAGTGGGACTAGCGATATACGAGCAGTACTTC
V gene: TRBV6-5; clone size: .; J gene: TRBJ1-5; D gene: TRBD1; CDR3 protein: CASGTSDRGRQPQHF; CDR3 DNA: TGTGCCAGCGGCACCTCGGACAGGGGAAGACAGCCCCAGCATTTT
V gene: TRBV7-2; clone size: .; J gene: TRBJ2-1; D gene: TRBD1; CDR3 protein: CASSLFGQGARNEQFF; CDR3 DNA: TGTGCCAGCAGCTTATTCGGTCAGGGGGCGCGTAATGAGCAGTTCTTC
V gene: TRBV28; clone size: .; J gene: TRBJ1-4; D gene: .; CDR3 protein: CATVSGRGKLFF; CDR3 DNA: TGTGCCACCGTATCGGGGCGGGGGAAACTGTTTTTT
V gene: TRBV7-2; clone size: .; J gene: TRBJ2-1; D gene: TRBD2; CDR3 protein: CASSIMLAGGYNEQFF; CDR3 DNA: TGTGCCAGCAGCATCATGTTAGCGGGGGGGTACAATGAGCAGTTCTTC
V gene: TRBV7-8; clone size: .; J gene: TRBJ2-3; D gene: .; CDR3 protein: CASSPRGGTDTQYF; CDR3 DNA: TGTGCCAGCAGCCCCCGAGGCGGCACAGATACGCAGTATTTT
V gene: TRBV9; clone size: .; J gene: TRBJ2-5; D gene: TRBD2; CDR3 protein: CASSVAGLGEETQYF; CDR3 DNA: TGTGCCAGCAGCGTAGCGGGACTAGGCGAAGAGACCCAGTACTTC
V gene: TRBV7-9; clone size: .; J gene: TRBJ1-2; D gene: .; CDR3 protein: CASSSGSNPFYGYTF; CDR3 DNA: TGTGCCAGCAGCTCCGGGTCCAACCCCTTCTATGGCTACACCTTC
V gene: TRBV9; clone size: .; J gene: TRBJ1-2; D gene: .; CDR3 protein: CASTQRESPNYGYTF; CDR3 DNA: TGTGCCAGCACCCAGAGGGAGTCTCCTAACTATGGCTACACCTTC
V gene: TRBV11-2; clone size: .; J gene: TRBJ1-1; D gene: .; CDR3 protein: CASSLDPTVEAFF; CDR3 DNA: TGTGCCAGCAGCTTAGATCCCACGGTTGAAGCTTTCTTT
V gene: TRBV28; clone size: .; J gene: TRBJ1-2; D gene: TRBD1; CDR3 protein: CASSIYRTGADGYTF; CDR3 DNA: TGTGCCAGCAGCATCTATCGGACAGGGGCGGATGGCTACACCTTC
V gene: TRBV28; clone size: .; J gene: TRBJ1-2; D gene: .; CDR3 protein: CASSLQRTNYGYTF; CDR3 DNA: TGTGCCAGCAGCCTACAGAGAACTAACTATGGCTACACCTTC
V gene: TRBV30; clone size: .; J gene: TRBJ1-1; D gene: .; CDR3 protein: CACSPLRTLNTEAFF; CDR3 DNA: TGTGCCTGTTCTCCCTTGCGGACATTGAACACTGAAGCTTTCTTT
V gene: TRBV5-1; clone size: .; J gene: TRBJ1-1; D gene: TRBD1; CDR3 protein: CASSTGRDRGDTEAFF; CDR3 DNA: TGCGCCAGCAGCACAGGAAGGGACAGGGGGGACACTGAAGCTTTCTTT
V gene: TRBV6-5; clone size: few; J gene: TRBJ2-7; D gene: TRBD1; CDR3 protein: CASSLTGTGDYEQYF; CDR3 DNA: TGTGCCAGCAGTTTAACCGGGACAGGGGACTACGAGCAGTACTTC
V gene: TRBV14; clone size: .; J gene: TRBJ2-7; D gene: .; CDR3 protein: CASSPLGGSYEQYF; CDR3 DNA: TGTGCCAGCAGCCCCCTGGGGGGTTCCTACGAGCAGTACTTC
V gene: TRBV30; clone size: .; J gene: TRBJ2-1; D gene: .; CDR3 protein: CAWSVDLRGWFF; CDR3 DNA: TGTGCCTGGAGTGTCGATCTGCGGGGATGGTTCTTC
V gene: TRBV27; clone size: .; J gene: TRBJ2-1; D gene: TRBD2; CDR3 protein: CASSWDSGNEQFF; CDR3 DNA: TGTGCCAGCAGTTGGGATAGCGGGAATGAGCAGTTCTTC
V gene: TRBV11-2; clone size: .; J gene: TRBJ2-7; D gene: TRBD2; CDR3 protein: CASSEQGSGRSHEQYF; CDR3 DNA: TGTGCCAGCAGCGAACAGGGCAGCGGGAGGTCCCACGAGCAGTACTTC
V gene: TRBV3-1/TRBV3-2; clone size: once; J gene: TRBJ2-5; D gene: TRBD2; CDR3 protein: CASTSTGGEGETQYF; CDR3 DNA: TGTGCCAGCACCTCCACGGGGGGGGAAGGAGAGACCCAGTACTTC